Below, 25 T cell receptor beta chains from the same sample are listed, as sequenced in a study of shared clonotypes between healthy human individuals. Data came from immunoSEQ multiplex PCR; TCRdb stores just in-frame clones and leaves some out. The sample carries 190,000 or so clones, 65% to 80% recorded once. Sequenced material: memory CD4+ T cells sorted from blood. Subset given: CD45RA-negative fraction. These receptors all stem from a man aged 30-40 years in good health.

The V gene is TRBV2, the J gene TRBJ1-5, with D possibly TRBD1 on 5 matching bases. CDR1 SNHLY and CDR2 FYNNEI come from the germline V gene. V lost 8 bases and J 0 bases, leaving 8 bases between the germline ends. The CDR3 runs 13 residues. Here the CDR3 reads CASQGDSNQPQHF. The CDR3 DNA reads TGTGCCAGCCAGGGAGATAGCAATCAGCCCCAGCATTTT.

Comments on this clone: One end of the junction varies from germline; a read error may be responsible. The rearrangement joins TRBV7-8 to TRBJ2-3, with 8 bases fitting TRBD2. Germline V gene lookup returns CDR1 SGHVS and CDR2 FQNEAQ. This CDR3 is 15 amino acids long. Written as DNA, the CDR3 is TGTGCCAGCAGCCTAGCGGGTAGGCGCACAGATACGCAGTATTTT. Translated: CASSLAGRRTDTQYF. The full variable domain, completed using reference TRBV7-8 and TRBJ2-3, is GAGVSQSPRYKVAKRGQDVALRCDPISGHVSLFWYQQALGQGPEFLTYFQNEAQLDKSGLPSDRFFAERPEGSVSTLKIQRTQQEDSAVYLCASSLAGRRTDTQYFGPGTRLTVL.

The rearrangement links TRBV11-2 to TRBJ2-7, with D tentatively TRBD1 or TRBD2 (5 bases each). This CDR3 is 17 amino acids long. V was trimmed by 1 base and J by 2 bases, leaving 18 bases between them. Looked up from germline, CDR1 is SGHAT and CDR2 is FQNNGV. The chain's CDR3 is CASSLVPGPISPYEQYF. CDR3 sequence (DNA): TGTGCCAGCAGCTTAGTACCGGGACCCATAAGCCCCTACGAGCAGTACTTC.

The V call is TRBV11-2, the J call TRBJ2-5; TRBD1 is a possible D gene (6 bases). Germline V CDR1 and CDR2: SGHAT, FQNNGV. The CDR3 loop spans 14 amino acids. The V end lost 5 bases, the J end lost 4 bases, and 14 bases lay between the germline ends. CDR3 amino acids: CASSHPQGGETQYF. The CDR3 DNA reads TGTGCCAGCAGCCATCCCCAAGGGGGAGAGACCCAGTACTTC.

The chain is built from TRBV5-1 and TRBJ2-2; tentative D call: TRBD1 (5 bases). Germline assignment: CDR1 SGHRS and CDR2 YFSETQ. The V gene lost 4 bases and the J gene lost 6 bases, with 10 bases spanning the gap. The CDR3 is 13 residues long. The CDR3 loop is CASSLTVPGELFF. In nucleotides, the CDR3 is TGCGCCAGCAGCCTGACAGTCCCCGGGGAGCTGTTTTTT.

V and J are TRBV10-3 and TRBJ1-1, with a possible D match to TRBD1 (5 bases). Looked up from germline, CDR1 is ENHRY and CDR2 is SYGVKD. V lost 10 bases to trimming and J lost 5 bases, with 20 bases between them. The CDR3 has 14 residues. This CDR3 reads CATAKAGPGTEAFF. CDR3 DNA sequence: TGTGCCACCGCAAAGGCGGGTCCAGGGACTGAAGCTTTCTTT.

This chain links TRBV2 with TRBJ2-1; 12 bases match TRBD2. The junction had 1 base not matched to a gene; V was cut back by 3 bases and J by 4 bases. The germline gives CDR1 SNHLY, CDR2 FYNNEI. The CDR3 is made up of 15 amino acids. CDR3 residues: CASSETSGGYNEQFF. CDR3 sequence (DNA): TGTGCCAGCAGTGAGACTAGCGGGGGTTACAATGAGCAGTTCTTC.

The chain couples TRBV7-2 to TRBJ1-5; D uncertain. V lost 4 bases and J lost 8, with 12 bases in between. This CDR3 spans 13 amino acids. Germline assignment: CDR1 SGHTA and CDR2 FQGNSA. CDR3 region: CASSYSGREPQHF. The CDR3 DNA reads as TGTGCCAGCAGCTACTCCGGGAGAGAGCCCCAGCATTTT.

As regards this clone: Sequence at one end of the junction differs from germline and may be a read error. DNA of the CDR3: TGTGCCAGCAGCATAACTAGCGGCAGCTCCTACAATGAGCAGTTCTTC. This gives the protein CASSITSGSSYNEQFF. The chain has TRBV7-3 and TRBJ2-1, with 8 bases that match TRBD2. Germline CDR1 SGHTA, CDR2 FQGTGA. This CDR3 contains 16 residues. Full variable domain (remainder filled in from reference TRBV7-3 and TRBJ2-1): GAGVSQTPSNKVTEKGKYVELRCDPISGHTALYWYRQSLGQGPEFLIYFQGTGAADDSGLPNDRFFAVRPEGSVSTLKIQRTERGDSAVYLCASSITSGSSYNEQFFGPGTRLTVL.

The rearrangement links TRBV14 to TRBJ2-3; D is possibly TRBD1 (5 bases). This CDR3 contains 16 residues. The germline V gene has CDR1 SGHDN and CDR2 FVKESK. Trimming shortened V by 4 bases and J by 0 bases, and 14 bases separated the two germline ends. The CDR3 nucleotides are TGTGCCAGCAGCCGTCGCTCCAGGGATAGCACAGATACGCAGTATTTT. It codes for CASSRRSRDSTDTQYF. Complete variable domain (other parts from reference TRBV14 and TRBJ2-3): EAGVTQFPSHSVIEKGQTVTLRCDPISGHDNLYWYRRVMGKEIKFLLHFVKESKQDESGMPNNRFLAERTGGTYSTLKVQPAELEDSGVYFCASSRRSRDSTDTQYFGPGTRLTVL.

In the case of this clone: In the same sample, other DNA sequences code for this CDR3. This chain links TRBV7-2 with TRBJ2-2; TRBD1 is a possible D gene (6 bases). Germline V gene sequence: CDR1 SGHTA, CDR2 FQGNSA. Trimming pared 5 bases from V and 5 bases from J, leaving 9 bases between. The CDR3 contains 13 residues. This chain's CDR3 is CASSLQGTGELFF. CDR3 coding DNA: TGTGCCAGCAGCCTACAGGGAACCGGGGAGCTGTTTTTT.

The chain carries TRBV6-1 and TRBJ2-2; no firm D call. The germline CDR1 and CDR2 sequences are MNHNS and SASEGT. The length of the CDR3 is 12 residues. The ends were cut back, 7 bases at V and 8 bases at J, with 11 bases in the middle. The CDR3 bases are TGTGCCAGCACTCCGTTCCGAGGGGAGCTGTTTTTT. Amino acids: CASTPFRGELFF.

This sequence joins TRBV7-9 and TRBJ2-7; TRBD2 might be the D (6 bases). Germline V gives CDR1 SEHNR, CDR2 FQNEAQ (reference sequence). V lost 5 bases, J lost 2 bases, and 16 bases lay in between. This CDR3 is 15 amino acids long. The CDR3 DNA reads as TGTGCCAGCAGCCCACCGGGGACTTTTCCCTACGAGCAGTACTTC. Translation: CASSPPGTFPYEQYF.

This CDR3 is CASSFRLLGAVGELFF. CDR3 bases: TGTGCCAGCAGCTTCCGGCTACTGGGGGCGGTCGGGGAGCTGTTTTTT. The rearrangement uses TRBV5-5 and TRBJ2-2; the D gene is possibly TRBD1 (6 bases). The germline V gene has CDR1 SGHKS and CDR2 YYEKEE (reference sequence). The CDR3 length is 16 residues. V lost 2 bases, J lost 7 bases, and 18 bases lay in between.

This clone was seen more than once but under ten times. The V and J genes are TRBV11-2 and TRBJ2-5, with D possibly being TRBD1 or TRBD2 (5 bases each). With 1 base removed from V and 4 bases from J, the gap between germline ends came to 16 bases. The CDR3 is 16 amino acids. Looked up from germline, CDR1 is SGHAT and CDR2 is FQNNGV. The CDR3 DNA sequence: TGTGCCAGCAGCTTAGTAGGGACGCGGTCCGGAGAGACCCAGTACTTC. This encodes CASSLVGTRSGETQYF.

The genes are TRBV13 and TRBJ1-2; possibly TRBD1 for D (6 bases). CDR3 length: 24 residues. With 0 bases removed from V and 2 bases from J, the gap between germline ends came to 37 bases. CDR1 and CDR2 (germline): PRHDT, FYEKMQ (reference sequence). The chain's CDR3 is CASSLGNEQGYWANLEKLNYGYTF. The CDR3 DNA is TGTGCCAGCAGCTTAGGAAATGAACAGGGTTACTGGGCTAACCTCGAGAAGTTAAACTATGGCTACACCTTC.

V usage is TRBV5-1 and J usage is TRBJ2-6, with unresolved D. Trimming pared 0 bases from V and 0 bases from J, leaving 4 bases between. Germline CDR1 SGHRS, CDR2 YFSETQ. The CDR3 runs to 15 residues. CDR3 protein: CASSLANSGANVLTF. DNA for the CDR3: TGCGCCAGCAGCTTGGCTAACTCTGGGGCCAACGTCCTGACTTTC.

This clone was detected only a few times. The chain couples TRBV27 to TRBJ2-1; 8 bases align to TRBD2. Germline V gene sequence: CDR1 MNHEY, CDR2 SMNVEV (reference sequence). The CDR3 length is 15 residues. V trimming: 6 bases; J trimming: 0 bases; junction bases outside the gene matches: 4. The CDR3 reads CASRLAGSSYNEQFF. CDR3 coding DNA: TGTGCCAGCAGGTTAGCGGGAAGCTCCTACAATGAGCAGTTCTTC.

Note on this clone: The sample carries other DNA sequences with the same CDR3. This rearrangement joins TRBV11-2 to TRBJ2-7; D not certain. This CDR3 contains 12 residues. Trimming removed 2 bases at V and 1 base at J, with 3 bases between. Looked up from germline, CDR1 is SGHAT and CDR2 is FQNNGV. CDR3 protein: CASSLLSYEQYF. In nucleotides, the CDR3 is TGTGCCAGCAGCTTATTATCCTACGAGCAGTACTTC.

V is TRBV28 and J is TRBJ2-7; D perhaps matches TRBD1 (5 bases). V lost 6 bases to trimming and J lost 3 bases, with 12 bases between them. CDR1 is MDHEN, CDR2 SYDVKM, per germline. This CDR3 has 13 residues. Here the CDR3 reads CASRVGPFYEQYF. CDR3 nucleotide sequence: TGTGCCAGCAGGGTGGGGCCGTTCTACGAGCAGTACTTC.

CDR3 residues: CATSRDLSYEQYF. DNA of the CDR3: TGTGCCACCAGCAGAGATCTCTCCTACGAGCAGTACTTC. This sequence joins TRBV15 and TRBJ2-7; D is unresolved. V was shortened by 0 bases and J by 0 bases, with 3 bases between the two germline ends. The CDR3 consists of 13 residues. Germline lookup yields CDR1 LNHNV and CDR2 YYDKDF (reference sequence).

The V call is TRBV2, the J call TRBJ1-1, with D unresolved. CDR3 size: 15 residues. V gave up 5 bases and J gave up 3 bases, with 16 bases separating them. Germline CDR1 SNHLY, CDR2 FYNNEI. The CDR3 DNA is TGTGCCAGCAGTCCTCATGCAGTTGTAGACACTGAAGCTTTCTTT. Translation: CASSPHAVVDTEAFF. Supplemented by reference TRBV2 and TRBJ1-1, the full variable domain reads EPEVTQTPSHQVTQMGQEVILRCVPISNHLYFYWYRQILGQKVEFLVSFYNNEISEKSEIFDDQFSVERPDGSNFTLKIRSTKLEDSAMYFCASSPHAVVDTEAFFGQGTRLTVV.

V gene TRBV30 combines with J gene TRBJ2-3, with 7 positions matching TRBD1. This CDR3 has 13 residues. CDR1 and CDR2 (germline): GTSNPN, SVGIG (reference sequence). The CDR3 here is CAGQVGSTDTQYF. The CDR3 region has the DNA TGTGCTGGACAGGTCGGAAGCACAGATACGCAGTATTTT.

The genes are TRBV5-6 and TRBJ1-1; D not resolved. Germline CDR1 and CDR2: SGHDT and YYEEEE. The ends were cut back, 0 bases at V and 3 bases at J, with 15 bases in the middle. The CDR3 has 16 residues. In nucleotides, the CDR3 is TGTGCCAGCAGCTTGGGCACGGGTTTTTGGGACACTGAAGCTTTCTTT. It is translated as CASSLGTGFWDTEAFF.

The V and J genes are TRBV10-2 and TRBJ1-5, with D unclear. Trimming took off 6 bases at V and 4 bases at J, with 7 bases between the two ends. Germline V gene sequence: CDR1 WSHSY, CDR2 SAAADI. The CDR3 covers 12 residues. The CDR3: CASSAGNQPQHF. CDR3 DNA sequence: TGCGCCAGCAGCGCGGGGAATCAGCCCCAGCATTTT.